The rows below give T cell receptor beta chains drawn from one sample of a study of OX40 agonist ivuxolimab in advanced cancers. Libraries were prepared by immunoSEQ multiplex PCR; TCRdb keeps only in-frame clonotypes and omits some of them. Of fewer than 110,000 clones in the sample, less than 95% are singletons; the top ten hold 0.95% to 1.5%. The sample here was CD4+ or CD8+ T cells sorted from blood, taken in a trial of the OX40 agonist ivuxolimab. The receptors originated from an adult with an advanced solid tumor such as melanoma, head and neck, liver or kidney cancer. Each CDR3 is given with its conserved first and last residue. D genes are given only for firm matches. Only some rows state a clone size, as once, few, many or a class for expanded clones.

D gene,clone size,V gene,J gene,CDR3 DNA,CDR3 protein
.,.,TRBV7-2,TRBJ2-1,TGTGCCAGCAGCTTAGCGGCCCTAACGCAGTTCTTC,CASSLAALTQFF
.,.,TRBV5-1,TRBJ2-7,TGCGCCAGCAGCTCCCTACGGGAGCCCTCCTACGAGCAGTACTTC,CASSSLREPSYEQYF
.,.,TRBV7-2,TRBJ2-7,TGTGCCAGCAGCCCACAGGGTGGCTCCTACGAGCAGTACTTC,CASSPQGGSYEQYF
.,.,TRBV28,TRBJ1-1,TGTGCCAGCAGCTGGACAGCCGGGGGGAACACTGAAGCTTTCTTT,CASSWTAGGNTEAFF
TRBD1,.,TRBV5-1,TRBJ2-3,TGCGCCAGCAGCTTGGACGGGACAGGGGTCACAGATACGCAGTATTTT,CASSLDGTGVTDTQYF
TRBD1,.,TRBV15,TRBJ1-6,TGTGCCACCAGCAAAGGACAGGAGTTTAATTCACCCCTCCACTTT,CATSKGQEFNSPLHF
TRBD1,.,TRBV9,TRBJ1-2,TGTGCCAGCAGCATAACAGGGGGAAATGGCTACACCTTC,CASSITGGNGYTF
.,few,TRBV7-8,TRBJ2-7,TGTGCCAGCAGCTTAGAACCCCTCTACGAGCAGTACTTC,CASSLEPLYEQYF
TRBD1,.,TRBV9,TRBJ1-4,TGTGCCAGCAGCTCCTCGGACAGGGTTGTCGAAAAACTGTTTTTT,CASSSSDRVVEKLFF
.,.,TRBV4-1,TRBJ2-2,TGCGCCAGCAGCCAAGCGGAACTGGAAACCGGGGAGCTGTTTTTT,CASSQAELETGELFF
TRBD2,medium-sized,TRBV28,TRBJ2-7,TGTGCCAGCATCACAATGGGGCTAGCGGGAGCCGCCCGACACTACGAGCAGTACTTC,CASITMGLAGAARHYEQYF
TRBD1,.,TRBV28,TRBJ1-5,TGTGCCAGCAGACCCCAGACAGGGAGCAATCAGCCCCAGCATTTT,CASRPQTGSNQPQHF
.,.,TRBV12-5,TRBJ2-5,TGTGCTAGTGGTTTTACAGAGACCCAGTACTTC,CASGFTETQYF
.,few,TRBV21-1,TRBJ1-2,TGTGCCAGCAGCAAGGTTCGGCCGGTCGCTAACTATGGCTACACCTTC,CASSKVRPVANYGYTF
.,.,TRBV9,TRBJ1-1,TGTGCCAGCAGCCCCAGGACAGTCTCTGAAGCTTTCTTT,CASSPRTVSEAFF
.,.,TRBV7-3,TRBJ1-1,TGTGCCAGCAGTTCCACAGTAAACACTGAAGCTTTCTTT,CASSSTVNTEAFF
TRBD1,.,TRBV18,TRBJ1-5,TGTGCCAGTTCCCCGGGACAGGGGGATCAGCCCCAGCATTTT,CASSPGQGDQPQHF
TRBD2,.,TRBV18,TRBJ2-7,TGTGCCAGCTCACCGGGAGGGGAGGAGCTGTCCTACGAGCAGTACTTC,CASSPGGEELSYEQYF
.,.,TRBV4-1,TRBJ1-1,TGCGCCAGCAGCCCCCCTGGGAAGAACACTGAAGCTTTCTTT,CASSPPGKNTEAFF
TRBD1,.,TRBV5-1,TRBJ1-6,TGCGCCAGCAGCTTGCAGGGGGCCAACTCACCCCTCCACTTT,CASSLQGANSPLHF